This T cell receptor (beta chain) comes out of a study of cytomegalovirus exposure and HLA in healthy donors. At the level of the study: HLA-typed donors contributed 80 million to 85 million unique TCRs, which were held in an early data release.

The CDR3 has 16 residues. The V gene end was trimmed by 5 bases and the J gene end by 7 bases; junction bases not matched to a gene: 8. Per germline, CDR1 LNHDA and CDR2 SQIVND (reference sequence). Those who donated were healthy bone marrow donors. PCR amplification relied on 60 Vbeta primers (plus 13 Jbeta primers). This table comes from immunoSEQ multiplex PCR, and its TCRdb copy is limited to in-frame clones, with some not included. The sample yields roughly 160,000 clones, 65% to 85% seen once. The receptor comes from a woman between 25 and 40 years old in good health and CMV-seropositive. The rearrangement links TRBV19 to TRBJ1-6, with TRBD1 matching over 10 bases. Sequencing was carried out using PBMCs. CDR3 in amino acids: CASSRTGQGRNSPLHF. CDR3 sequence (DNA): TGTGCCAGTAGTCGGACGGGACAGGGGCGCAATTCACCCCTCCACTTT.